The rows below give T cell receptor beta chains drawn from one sample of a study of cytomegalovirus exposure and HLA in healthy donors. TCRdb keeps only in-frame clones here, not all; method: immunoSEQ multiplex PCR. This table has about 88,000 clones, 90% appearing once. Sequences were obtained from PBMCs. The source is a man aged 18 to 29 in good health and CMV-seronegative. The CDR3 runs from the conserved cysteine through the conserved F or W. The D gene is left open where the match is weak. Clone size is stated in some rows and not others, as once, few, many or a class when expanded.

>TRBJ1-1|once|NA|TRBV30
TGTGCCTGGAGGACAGCTTTGAACACTGAAGCTTTCTTT
CAWRTALNTEAFF
>TRBJ1-1|NA|NA|TRBV19
TGTGCCAGTAGGTGGACAGCCATGAACACTGAAGCTTTCTTT
CASRWTAMNTEAFF
>TRBJ2-5|NA|TRBD2|TRBV29-1
TGCAGCGCCGAGAGGCTAGCGGGATATGAGACCCAGTACTTC
CSAERLAGYETQYF
>TRBJ2-5|NA|TRBD1|TRBV2
TGTGCCAGCAGCCTTAGGACAGGGTTTGAAGAGACCCAGTACTTC
CASSLRTGFEETQYF
>TRBJ1-1|NA|NA|TRBV28
TGTGCCAGCAGTTTGAGGACAGAGATTAAGGCTGAAGCTTTCTTT
CASSLRTEIKAEAFF
>TRBJ2-3|NA|TRBD1|TRBV5-3
TGTGCCAGAAGCTTGGAGACAGGGCAGAGCGCAGATACGCAGTATTTT
CARSLETGQSADTQYF
>TRBJ2-7|NA|NA|TRBV5-1
TGCGCCAGCAGCGTCCAGGCCCTATCCTACGAGCAGTACTTC
CASSVQALSYEQYF
>TRBJ2-2|NA|NA|TRBV7-9
TGTGCCAGCAGCTCTAAGCGGGCGGCCGGGGAGCTGTTTTTT
CASSSKRAAGELFF
>TRBJ2-3|NA|NA|TRBV7-9
TGTTCCAGCAGCTTAAGCCAGGGGCGAGTGGGAGATACGCAGTATTTT
CSSSLSQGRVGDTQYF
>TRBJ1-5|NA|NA|TRBV11-2
TGTGCCAGCAGCTTAGTACAGGGTCGAAATCAGCCCCAGCATTTT
CASSLVQGRNQPQHF
>TRBJ1-4|few|TRBD1|TRBV6-1
TGTGCCAGCGGGCGGACAGGCCCTCGGGAAAAACTGTTTTTT
CASGRTGPREKLFF
>TRBJ1-5|NA|NA|TRBV30
TGTGCCTGGACCGGCGGGAGCAATCAGCCCCAGCATTTT
CAWTGGSNQPQHF
>TRBJ2-7|few|NA|TRBV29-1
TGCAGCATCCCGGGAGTAGATATCCACGAGCAGTACTTC
CSIPGVDIHEQYF
>TRBJ2-2|NA|TRBD2|TRBV5-6
TGTGCCAGCAGCTTTATCGGCGGGAGCGACGGGGAGCTGTTTTTT
CASSFIGGSDGELFF
>TRBJ2-7|NA|NA|TRBV27
TGTGCCAGCAGTTTATCGCCGACAGGTTCCTACGAGCAGTACTTC
CASSLSPTGSYEQYF
>TRBJ2-2|NA|NA|TRBV9
TGTGCCAGCAGCGTAGAGATAGTAACCACCGGGGAGCTGTTTTTT
CASSVEIVTTGELFF
>TRBJ2-1|NA|TRBD2|TRBV5-4
TGTGCCAGCAGCTTAGGGTCTCGGACTAGCGACCGCAATGAGCAGTTCTTC
CASSLGSRTSDRNEQFF
>TRBJ2-3|NA|NA|TRBV6-4
TGTGCCAGCAGTCCCCCCCCTCGGACGCAGTATTTT
CASSPPPRTQYF
>TRBJ1-1|NA|TRBD1|TRBV7-9
TGTGCCAGCAGCTTAGGGCAGGGGGATCTTACTGAAGCTTTCTTT
CASSLGQGDLTEAFF
>TRBJ1-1|NA|NA|TRBV11-3
TGTGCCAGCAGCTTAGGCGAGCTCACTGAAGCTTTCTTT
CASSLGELTEAFF
>TRBJ2-7|NA|TRBD2|TRBV4-2
TGTGCCAGCAGCCAAGATTTGAAAGGAGCGGGAGCAAGCTACGAGCAGTACTTC
CASSQDLKGAGASYEQYF
>TRBJ1-3|NA|NA|TRBV29-1
TGCAGCGGTCGGACAGCTCCTGGAAACACCATATATTTT
CSGRTAPGNTIYF
>TRBJ1-1|NA|NA|TRBV6-6
TGTGCCAGCAGTTACTCCCAGGCGAACACTGAAGCTTTCTTT
CASSYSQANTEAFF
>TRBJ1-3|NA|NA|TRBV7-6
TGTGCCAGCACCCCGACAGGCCTCTCTGGAAACACCATATATTTT
CASTPTGLSGNTIYF
>TRBJ1-5|NA|TRBD1|TRBV7-2
TGTGCCAGCAGCCAGTTTTCCACAGGGGGCAATCAGCCCCAGCATTTT
CASSQFSTGGNQPQHF
>TRBJ2-7|NA|NA|TRBV15
TGTGCCACCAGCAGAGATGACAGTACCTACGAGCAGTACTTC
CATSRDDSTYEQYF
>TRBJ2-5|NA|TRBD2|TRBV5-1
TGCGCCAGCAGCACATCGTCCGCTAGCGGAGCCCATCTCTACTTC
CASSTSSASGAHLYF
>TRBJ2-1|NA|TRBD2|TRBV28
TGTGCCAGCAGTTCCCAGACTAGCGGGAGGGCTTATGAGCAGTTCTTC
CASSSQTSGRAYEQFF
>TRBJ2-2|NA|NA|TRBV7-6
TGTGCCAGCAGTGAACCCAGGGTATCCGGGGAGCTGTTTTTT
CASSEPRVSGELFF
>TRBJ1-2|NA|NA|TRBV30
TGCGCCTGGAGTGTAGGGTATCGGGGTCGGAACTATGGCTACACCTTC
CAWSVGYRGRNYGYTF
>TRBJ2-1|NA|NA|TRBV19
TGTGCCAGTATGTTGAGGGACTCCTACAATGAGCAGTTCTTC
CASMLRDSYNEQFF
>TRBJ1-1|NA|NA|TRBV28
TGTGCCAGCAGTTTCGGTCACACTGAAGCTTTCTTT
CASSFGHTEAFF
>TRBJ1-5|NA|TRBD1|TRBV10-3
TGTGCCATCTCAGCCCGGGACAGGGGATTCAATCAGCCCCAGCATTTT
CAISARDRGFNQPQHF
>TRBJ2-3|few|NA|TRBV9
TGTGCCAGCAGCGTAGCCGCAGACTTCACTAGCACAGATACGCAGTATTTT
CASSVAADFTSTDTQYF
>TRBJ1-5|NA|NA|TRBV7-9
TGTGCCAGCAGCTTAGCTGGGGGCGGCGGTCAGCCCCAGCATTTT
CASSLAGGGGQPQHF
>TRBJ1-5|NA|TRBD1|TRBV19
TGTGCCAGTACCCATGGAGCCGGACAGGGCGACCAGCCCCAGCATTTT
CASTHGAGQGDQPQHF
>TRBJ2-5|NA|TRBD1|TRBV5-1
TGCGCCAGCAGCCTGGGACAGGGGTGGGAGACCCAGTACTTC
CASSLGQGWETQYF
>TRBJ1-4|NA|NA|TRBV10-3
TGTGCCATCAGTGTCGCAGGGCAGGGGGAAAAACTGTTTTTT
CAISVAGQGEKLFF
>TRBJ2-1|NA|NA|TRBV28
TGTGCCAGCAGTTTCTTCGGCGGAGCAAACAATGAGCAGTTCTTC
CASSFFGGANNEQFF
>TRBJ2-7|NA|TRBD1|TRBV27
TGTGCCAGCCTTATACCGACAGGGGGAAGCTACGAGCAGTACTTC
CASLIPTGGSYEQYF
>TRBJ1-1|NA|NA|TRBV6-1
TGTGCCAGCGAGAGAGGCCGAGGGGCTTTCTTT
CASERGRGAFF
>TRBJ1-4|NA|NA|TRBV4-1
TGCGCCAGCACTGAAGGAGGGGATGAAAAACTGTTTTTT
CASTEGGDEKLFF
>TRBJ1-2|NA|NA|TRBV5-4
TGTGCCAGCAGCCGACAGCACGGCGCTGGTGGCTACACCTTC
CASSRQHGAGGYTF
>TRBJ2-1|NA|NA|TRBV18
TGTGCCAGCTCACCATTGGGGGGAGACAACAATGAGCAGTTCTTC
CASSPLGGDNNEQFF